A selection of T cell receptor beta chains follows, all from one sample in a study of blood T cell repertoires in COVID-19. Only in-frame clones appear in the TCRdb table, and some are missing; sequencing was by immunoSEQ multiplex PCR. The table includes approximately 200,000 clones, about 80% detected once. The sample consisted of peripheral blood. These receptors were collected from a woman aged 60 to 75 with acute or convalescent COVID-19. CDR3s include the opening cysteine and the closing phenylalanine or tryptophan. D genes are given only for firm matches. Clone size, where shown, is once, few, many, or a class for clones that have expanded.

clone_size: -; j_call: TRBJ1-2; d_call: -; v_call: TRBV27; cdr3_nt: TGTGCCAGCAGTAGGGGCTATGGCTACACCTTC; cdr3_aa: CASSRGYGYTF
clone_size: -; j_call: TRBJ2-1; d_call: -; v_call: TRBV29-1; cdr3_nt: TGCAGCGCGAGAGGTCCGGGGTCCCATGAGCAGTTCTTC; cdr3_aa: CSARGPGSHEQFF
clone_size: -; j_call: TRBJ1-5; d_call: -; v_call: TRBV6-2/TRBV6-3; cdr3_nt: TGTGCCAGCAGCTTATACAATCAGCCCCAGCATTTT; cdr3_aa: CASSLYNQPQHF
clone_size: -; j_call: TRBJ2-3; d_call: TRBD2; v_call: TRBV5-1; cdr3_nt: TGCGCCAGCAGCTTGGGCGGGGGTCCCGGAGATACGCAGTATTTT; cdr3_aa: CASSLGGGPGDTQYF
clone_size: once; j_call: TRBJ1-4; d_call: TRBD1; v_call: TRBV19; cdr3_nt: TGTGCCAGTACGACAGGGCGTAATGAAAAACTGTTTTTT; cdr3_aa: CASTTGRNEKLFF
clone_size: -; j_call: TRBJ2-7; d_call: -; v_call: TRBV5-1; cdr3_nt: TGCGCCAGCAGCGTATATGAAAGGGGATACGAGCAGTACTTC; cdr3_aa: CASSVYERGYEQYF
clone_size: -; j_call: TRBJ1-2; d_call: -; v_call: TRBV4-2; cdr3_nt: TGTGCCAGCAGCCAAGAATTAACGGGGATAGAGTATGGCTACACCTTC; cdr3_aa: CASSQELTGIEYGYTF
clone_size: -; j_call: TRBJ2-1; d_call: TRBD2; v_call: TRBV28; cdr3_nt: TGTGCCAGCAGTATATTAGCGGGCAGCTCCTACAATGAGCAGTTCTTC; cdr3_aa: CASSILAGSSYNEQFF
clone_size: -; j_call: TRBJ1-1; d_call: -; v_call: TRBV18; cdr3_nt: TGTGCCAGCTCATTAGGACAGCGGAACACTGAAGCTTTCTTT; cdr3_aa: CASSLGQRNTEAFF
clone_size: -; j_call: TRBJ2-3; d_call: -; v_call: TRBV19; cdr3_nt: TGTGCCAGTAGTATAGCTGTGCGGGGTCATCGTTACTCTAGCACAGATACGCAGTATTTT; cdr3_aa: CASSIAVRGHRYSSTDTQYF
clone_size: -; j_call: TRBJ2-1; d_call: TRBD1; v_call: TRBV29-1; cdr3_nt: TGCAGCGTCGGACAGGGTAGGAATGAGCAGTTCTTC; cdr3_aa: CSVGQGRNEQFF
clone_size: -; j_call: TRBJ2-7; d_call: TRBD1; v_call: TRBV7-2; cdr3_nt: TGTGCCAGCAGCTACGGACAGGGGCCCTACGAGCAGTACTTC; cdr3_aa: CASSYGQGPYEQYF
clone_size: -; j_call: TRBJ1-1; d_call: -; v_call: TRBV6-5; cdr3_nt: TGTGCCAGCCGACCTCCGATCTCAGGGCCCACTGAAGCTTTCTTT; cdr3_aa: CASRPPISGPTEAFF
clone_size: -; j_call: TRBJ2-7; d_call: -; v_call: TRBV30; cdr3_nt: TGTGCCTGGAGTCCGACTACCTACGAGCAGTACTTC; cdr3_aa: CAWSPTTYEQYF
clone_size: -; j_call: TRBJ2-5; d_call: TRBD2; v_call: TRBV2; cdr3_nt: TGTGCCAGCAGTGCCCTAGCGGGGGGCCTTGAGACCCAGTACTTC; cdr3_aa: CASSALAGGLETQYF
clone_size: -; j_call: TRBJ1-6; d_call: -; v_call: TRBV15; cdr3_nt: TGTGCCACCAGCTCCGCGGAGGATTCACCCCTCCACTTT; cdr3_aa: CATSSAEDSPLHF
clone_size: -; j_call: TRBJ1-1; d_call: TRBD1; v_call: TRBV18; cdr3_nt: TGTGCCAGCTCACCAAATAGACAGGGGGCTTCCACTGAAGCTTTCTTT; cdr3_aa: CASSPNRQGASTEAFF
clone_size: few; j_call: TRBJ1-1; d_call: -; v_call: TRBV28; cdr3_nt: TGTGCCAGCAGTTCCCCCTCGGGGGGAGGCACTGAAGCTTTCTTT; cdr3_aa: CASSSPSGGGTEAFF
clone_size: -; j_call: TRBJ1-2; d_call: TRBD1; v_call: TRBV9; cdr3_nt: TGTGCCAGCAGCGTCAACACAGGGGACGGTGGCTACACCTTC; cdr3_aa: CASSVNTGDGGYTF
clone_size: -; j_call: TRBJ2-2; d_call: -; v_call: TRBV9; cdr3_nt: TGTGCCAGCAGCGTAGCCGGGGGAACCGGGGAGCTGTTTTTT; cdr3_aa: CASSVAGGTGELFF
clone_size: -; j_call: TRBJ1-5; d_call: -; v_call: TRBV5-5; cdr3_nt: TGTGCCAGCAGCTTGGAGGTGGGGGGACAGCCCCAGCATTTT; cdr3_aa: CASSLEVGGQPQHF
clone_size: -; j_call: TRBJ2-3; d_call: TRBD2; v_call: TRBV28; cdr3_nt: TGTGCCAGCAGTTTATTTTCTAGCGGGGGGACCACGGGTACGCAGTATTTT; cdr3_aa: CASSLFSSGGTTGTQYF
clone_size: -; j_call: TRBJ1-1; d_call: -; v_call: TRBV19; cdr3_nt: TGTGCCAGTAAACGACAGGTGGTGGAGACTGAAGCTTTCTTT; cdr3_aa: CASKRQVVETEAFF
clone_size: -; j_call: TRBJ2-5; d_call: -; v_call: TRBV7-8; cdr3_nt: TGTGCCAGCAGCTTAATGGAGGTCGAGGTCCCCACACAAGAGACCCAGTACTTC; cdr3_aa: CASSLMEVEVPTQETQYF
clone_size: -; j_call: TRBJ2-5; d_call: TRBD2; v_call: TRBV11-2; cdr3_nt: TGTGCCAGCAGACGACAAGCGGGGGGCCTGGAGGAAGAGACCCAGTACTTC; cdr3_aa: CASRRQAGGLEEETQYF
clone_size: -; j_call: TRBJ1-3; d_call: -; v_call: TRBV7-2; cdr3_nt: TGTGCCAGCAGTTCACCCAGCTCTGGAAACACCATATATTTT; cdr3_aa: CASSSPSSGNTIYF
clone_size: -; j_call: TRBJ2-1; d_call: -; v_call: TRBV30; cdr3_nt: TGTGCCTGGAGTGTACCTGCAGGGATGTTCGGGAATGAGCAGTTCTTC; cdr3_aa: CAWSVPAGMFGNEQFF
clone_size: -; j_call: TRBJ2-7; d_call: -; v_call: TRBV27; cdr3_nt: TGTGCCAGCATAGGACAAAACTACGAGCAGTACTTC; cdr3_aa: CASIGQNYEQYF
clone_size: -; j_call: TRBJ1-2; d_call: -; v_call: TRBV6-5; cdr3_nt: TGTGCCAGCAGCCCAGGGGTTCACTATGGCTACACCTTC; cdr3_aa: CASSPGVHYGYTF
clone_size: -; j_call: TRBJ1-1; d_call: -; v_call: TRBV11-2; cdr3_nt: TGTGCCAGCAGCTTAACAGGGCTTGGGACTGAAGCTTTCTTT; cdr3_aa: CASSLTGLGTEAFF
clone_size: -; j_call: TRBJ2-1; d_call: TRBD2; v_call: TRBV6-2/TRBV6-3; cdr3_nt: TGTGCCAGCAGCCCCAAACTAGCGGGGGGGAACAATGAGCAGTTCTTC; cdr3_aa: CASSPKLAGGNNEQFF
clone_size: -; j_call: TRBJ2-5; d_call: TRBD1; v_call: TRBV11-2; cdr3_nt: TGTGCCAGCAGCCGGGACAGAGAGACCCAGTACTTC; cdr3_aa: CASSRDRETQYF
clone_size: -; j_call: TRBJ1-1; d_call: TRBD1; v_call: TRBV5-1; cdr3_nt: TGCGCCAGCAGCAGTACAGGGGGGCGGACTGAAGCTTTCTTT; cdr3_aa: CASSSTGGRTEAFF
clone_size: -; j_call: TRBJ1-1; d_call: -; v_call: TRBV6-1; cdr3_nt: TGTGCCAGCAGTGAAACTACTGCAAACACTGAAGCTTTCTTT; cdr3_aa: CASSETTANTEAFF
clone_size: -; j_call: TRBJ1-1; d_call: -; v_call: TRBV28; cdr3_nt: TGTGCCAGCAGTTCAGACACTGAAGCTTTCTTT; cdr3_aa: CASSSDTEAFF
clone_size: -; j_call: TRBJ1-3; d_call: -; v_call: TRBV5-1; cdr3_nt: TGCGCCAGCAGCTTGATGAACCTGGGTTGGGGGCCTGGAAACACCATATATTTT; cdr3_aa: CASSLMNLGWGPGNTIYF
clone_size: once; j_call: TRBJ2-5; d_call: -; v_call: TRBV23-1; cdr3_nt: TGCGCCAGCCCCACCATAGCGGAAAACCAGGCCGAGACCCAGTACTTC; cdr3_aa: CASPTIAENQAETQYF
clone_size: -; j_call: TRBJ2-5; d_call: TRBD1; v_call: TRBV30; cdr3_nt: TGTGCCTGGAGCCTCGGGACAGTTCAAGAGACCCAGTACTTC; cdr3_aa: CAWSLGTVQETQYF
clone_size: -; j_call: TRBJ2-1; d_call: TRBD2; v_call: TRBV3-1/TRBV3-2; cdr3_nt: TGTGCCAGCAGCCCCGGACTAGCGGGCTGGGGTGAGCAGTTCTTC; cdr3_aa: CASSPGLAGWGEQFF
clone_size: -; j_call: TRBJ2-5; d_call: -; v_call: TRBV7-2; cdr3_nt: TGTGCCAGCAGCTTAGTTGTCACAGGGCGGGAGACCCAGTACTTC; cdr3_aa: CASSLVVTGRETQYF
clone_size: -; j_call: TRBJ1-2; d_call: TRBD1; v_call: TRBV30; cdr3_nt: TGTGCCTGGAGTGCCCTAACAGGGGGCTATGGCTACACCTTC; cdr3_aa: CAWSALTGGYGYTF
clone_size: -; j_call: TRBJ2-2; d_call: -; v_call: TRBV6-2/TRBV6-3; cdr3_nt: TGTGCCAGCAGTTACAGGGCGGGGACCGGGGAGCTGTTTTTT; cdr3_aa: CASSYRAGTGELFF
clone_size: -; j_call: TRBJ2-1; d_call: TRBD1; v_call: TRBV19; cdr3_nt: TGTGCCAGTAGTATAGTTAAGGGACAGGGGGCGGTGAATGAGCAGTTCTTC; cdr3_aa: CASSIVKGQGAVNEQFF
clone_size: -; j_call: TRBJ1-2; d_call: TRBD1; v_call: TRBV27; cdr3_nt: TGTGCCAGCAGTTTTGTTACGGGACAGGCCCGCTATGGCTACACCTTC; cdr3_aa: CASSFVTGQARYGYTF
clone_size: -; j_call: TRBJ2-2; d_call: -; v_call: TRBV6-6; cdr3_nt: TGTGCCAGCAGTTACAAAGTACCCGGGGAGCTGTTTTTT; cdr3_aa: CASSYKVPGELFF
clone_size: -; j_call: TRBJ1-2; d_call: TRBD1; v_call: TRBV9; cdr3_nt: TGTGCCAGCAGCCCGGGACAGGGTTACGGCTACACCTTC; cdr3_aa: CASSPGQGYGYTF